This T cell receptor (beta chain) was identified in a study of spatial heterogeneity in lung cancer. Study background: Sequences of the beta chain were consistently detected in greater numbers than alpha-chain sequences. Raw sequencing reads included, on average, more than 9.5 appearances of each unique TCR and UMI combination.

The table lists this clonotype with a few counts. Its specificity is not known. Time point in this sample: sample taken at primary tumor resection. From tumor, nontumor lung or frozen PBMC, whole RNA was taken unsorted for sequencing. The 70 or so donors had untreated early-stage non-small cell lung cancer. CDR1 is SGHTA, CDR2 FQGNSA, per germline. The CDR3 extends over 15 amino acids. J gave up 3 bases and V 3 bases, and 5 bases lay outside the gene matches. Regarding the study as a whole: Ubiquitous expanded tumor TCRs surfaced in blood more at resection than they did at follow-up.

TCRdb fed the 5' RACE reads into MiXCR, producing one record per CDR3 protein. The repertoire consists of tens of thousands of distinct CDR3 sequences, with roughly 7% occurring once and the leading ten covering 2.5% to 3%. Specimen: PBMCs, collected at surgery. This rearrangement joins TRBV7-2 to TRBJ1-5; 7 bases match TRBD1. The clonotype originates from a female donor with early-stage non-small cell lung cancer. CDR3 in amino acids: CASSFRDSLNQPQHF. CDR3 DNA: TGTGCCAGCAGCTTCCGGGACAGCCTCAATCAGCCCCAGCATTTT.